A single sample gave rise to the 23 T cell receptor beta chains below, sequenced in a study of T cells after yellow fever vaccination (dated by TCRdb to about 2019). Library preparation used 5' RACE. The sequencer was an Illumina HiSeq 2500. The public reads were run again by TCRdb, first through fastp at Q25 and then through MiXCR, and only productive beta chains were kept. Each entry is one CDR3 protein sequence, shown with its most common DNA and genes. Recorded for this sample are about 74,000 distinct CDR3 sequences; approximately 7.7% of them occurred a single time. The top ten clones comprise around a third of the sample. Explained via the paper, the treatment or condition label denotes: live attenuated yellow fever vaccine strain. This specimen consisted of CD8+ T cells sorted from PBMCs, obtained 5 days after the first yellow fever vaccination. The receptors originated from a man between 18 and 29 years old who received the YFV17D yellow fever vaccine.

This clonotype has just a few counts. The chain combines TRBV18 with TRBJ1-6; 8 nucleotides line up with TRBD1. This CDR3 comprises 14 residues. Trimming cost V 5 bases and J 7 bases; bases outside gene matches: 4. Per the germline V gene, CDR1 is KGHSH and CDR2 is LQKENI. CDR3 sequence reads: CASSTRDRNSPLHF. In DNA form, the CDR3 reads TGTGCCAGCTCAACGAGGGACAGGAATTCACCCCTCCACTTT.

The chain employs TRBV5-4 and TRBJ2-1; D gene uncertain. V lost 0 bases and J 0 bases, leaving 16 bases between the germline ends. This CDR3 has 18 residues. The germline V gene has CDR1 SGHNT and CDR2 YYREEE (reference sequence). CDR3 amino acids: CASSLGPGSRSSYNEQFF. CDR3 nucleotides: TGTGCCAGCAGCTTGGGCCCGGGCAGCCGGAGCTCCTACAATGAGCAGTTCTTC.

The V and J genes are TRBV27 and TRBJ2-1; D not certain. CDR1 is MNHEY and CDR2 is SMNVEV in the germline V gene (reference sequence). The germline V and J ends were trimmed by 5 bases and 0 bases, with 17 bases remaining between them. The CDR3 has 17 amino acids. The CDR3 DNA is TGTGCCAGCAGTACTTTGACTCGTTCTAGCTCCTACAATGAGCAGTTCTTC. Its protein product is CASSTLTRSSSYNEQFF.

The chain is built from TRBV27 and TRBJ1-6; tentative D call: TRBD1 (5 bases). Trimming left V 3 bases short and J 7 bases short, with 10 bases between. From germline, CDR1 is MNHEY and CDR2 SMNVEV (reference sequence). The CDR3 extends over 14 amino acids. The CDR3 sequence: CASSFQGSNSPLHF. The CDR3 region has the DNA TGTGCCAGCAGTTTCCAGGGCTCCAATTCACCCCTCCACTTT.

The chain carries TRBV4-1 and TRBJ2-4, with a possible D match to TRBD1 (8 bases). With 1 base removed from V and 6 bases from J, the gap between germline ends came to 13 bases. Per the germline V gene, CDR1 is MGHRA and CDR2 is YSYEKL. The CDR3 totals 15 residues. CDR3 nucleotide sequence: TGCGCCAGCAGCCAAGGGACAGGGAGGGGAAACATTCAGTACTTC. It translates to CASSQGTGRGNIQYF.

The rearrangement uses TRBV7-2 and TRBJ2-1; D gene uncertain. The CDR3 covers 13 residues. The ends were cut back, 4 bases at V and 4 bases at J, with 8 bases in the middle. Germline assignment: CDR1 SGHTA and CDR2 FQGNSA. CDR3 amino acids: CASSSDPYNEQFF. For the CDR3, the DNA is TGTGCCAGCAGCTCGGACCCTTACAATGAGCAGTTCTTC.

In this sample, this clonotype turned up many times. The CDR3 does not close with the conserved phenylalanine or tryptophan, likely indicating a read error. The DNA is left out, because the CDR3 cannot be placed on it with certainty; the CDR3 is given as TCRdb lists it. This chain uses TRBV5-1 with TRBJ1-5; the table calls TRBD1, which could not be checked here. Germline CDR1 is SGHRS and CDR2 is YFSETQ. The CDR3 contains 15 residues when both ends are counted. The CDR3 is CASSPYYRQGAPPRY.

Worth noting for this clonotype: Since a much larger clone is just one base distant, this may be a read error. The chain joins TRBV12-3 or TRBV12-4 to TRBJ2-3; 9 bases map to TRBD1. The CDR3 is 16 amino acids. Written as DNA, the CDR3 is TGTGTCAGCAGCCTTACAGGGGGCGGCCGCACAGATACGCAGTATTTT. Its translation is CVSSLTGGGRTDTQYF.

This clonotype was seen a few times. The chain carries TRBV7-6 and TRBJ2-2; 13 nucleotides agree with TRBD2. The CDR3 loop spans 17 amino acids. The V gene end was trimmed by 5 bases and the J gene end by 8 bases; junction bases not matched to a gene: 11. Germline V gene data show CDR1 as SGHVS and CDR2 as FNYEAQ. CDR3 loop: CASSRKIGTSGEGELFF. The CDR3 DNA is TGTGCCAGCAGCCGGAAAATAGGGACTAGCGGGGAAGGGGAGCTGTTTTTT.

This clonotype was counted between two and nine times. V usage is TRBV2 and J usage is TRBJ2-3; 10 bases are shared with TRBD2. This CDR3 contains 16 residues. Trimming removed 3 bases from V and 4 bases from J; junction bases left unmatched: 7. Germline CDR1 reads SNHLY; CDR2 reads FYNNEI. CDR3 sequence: CASSDPLAGIPDTQYF. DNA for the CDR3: TGTGCCAGCAGTGACCCACTAGCGGGGATTCCAGATACGCAGTATTTT.

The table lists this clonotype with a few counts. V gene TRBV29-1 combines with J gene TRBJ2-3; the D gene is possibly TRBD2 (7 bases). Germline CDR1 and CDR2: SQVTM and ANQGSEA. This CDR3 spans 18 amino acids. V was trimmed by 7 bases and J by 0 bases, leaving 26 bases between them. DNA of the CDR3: TGCAGCGGGCGGGGACCTGGCGGGGGACATACTAGCACAGATACGCAGTATTTT. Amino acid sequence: CSGRGPGGGHTSTDTQYF.

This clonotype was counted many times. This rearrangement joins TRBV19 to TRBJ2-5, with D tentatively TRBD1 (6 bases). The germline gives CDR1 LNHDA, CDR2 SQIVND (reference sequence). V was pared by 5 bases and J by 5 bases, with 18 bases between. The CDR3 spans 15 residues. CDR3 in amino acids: CASSFGTGPLETQYF. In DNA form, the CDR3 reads TGTGCCAGTAGTTTCGGCACAGGGCCCTTGGAGACCCAGTACTTC.

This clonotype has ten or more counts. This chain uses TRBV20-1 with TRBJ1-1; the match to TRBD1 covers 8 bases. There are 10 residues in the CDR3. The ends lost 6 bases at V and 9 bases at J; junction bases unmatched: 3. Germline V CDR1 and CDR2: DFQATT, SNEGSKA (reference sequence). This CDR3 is CSARDRKAFF. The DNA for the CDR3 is TGCAGTGCAAGGGACAGGAAAGCTTTCTTT.

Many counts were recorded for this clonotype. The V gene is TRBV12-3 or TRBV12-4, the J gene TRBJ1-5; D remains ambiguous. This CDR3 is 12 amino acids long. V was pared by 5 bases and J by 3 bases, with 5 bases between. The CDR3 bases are TGTGCCAGCAGTGACGACAATCAGCCCCAGCATTTT. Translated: CASSDDNQPQHF.

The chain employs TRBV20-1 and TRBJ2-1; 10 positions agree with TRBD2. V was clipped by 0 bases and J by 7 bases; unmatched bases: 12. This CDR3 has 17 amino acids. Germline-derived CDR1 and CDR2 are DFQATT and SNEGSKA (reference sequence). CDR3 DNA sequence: TGCAGTGCTAGAGATCCGGAGCGGGGGGGGCTTGGGAATGAGCAGTTCTTC. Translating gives CSARDPERGGLGNEQFF.

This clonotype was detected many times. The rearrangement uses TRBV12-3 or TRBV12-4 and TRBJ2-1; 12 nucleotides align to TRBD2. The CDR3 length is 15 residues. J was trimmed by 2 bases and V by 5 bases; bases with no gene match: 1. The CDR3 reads CASSPSGGAYNEQFF. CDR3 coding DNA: TGTGCCAGCAGTCCTAGCGGGGGGGCCTACAATGAGCAGTTCTTC.

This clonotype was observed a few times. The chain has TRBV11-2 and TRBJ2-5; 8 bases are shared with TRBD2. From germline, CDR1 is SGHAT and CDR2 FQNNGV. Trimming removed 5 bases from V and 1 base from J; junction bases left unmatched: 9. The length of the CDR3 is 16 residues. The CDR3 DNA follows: TGTGCCAGCAGCCCCCGGAGCGGGGGCCTCCAAGAGACCCAGTACTTC. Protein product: CASSPRSGGLQETQYF.

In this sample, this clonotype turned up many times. CDR3 residues: CASSPWTAGGNGYTF. CDR3 nucleotides: TGTGCCAGCAGCCCTTGGACCGCAGGAGGAAATGGCTACACCTTC. The rearrangement links TRBV5-5 to TRBJ1-2; D gene uncertain. CDR1 and CDR2 from the germline V gene are SGHKS and YYEKEE (reference sequence). The CDR3 contains 15 residues. With 4 bases removed from V and 6 bases from J, the gap between germline ends came to 19 bases.

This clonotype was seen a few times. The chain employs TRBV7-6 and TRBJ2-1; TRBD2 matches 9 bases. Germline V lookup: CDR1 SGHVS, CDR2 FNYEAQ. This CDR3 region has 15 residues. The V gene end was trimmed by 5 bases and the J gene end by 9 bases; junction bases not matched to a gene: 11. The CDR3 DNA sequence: TGTGCCAGCAGCCCCTCGGGGCGGGGGGGGATTGAGCAGTTCTTC. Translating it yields CASSPSGRGGIEQFF.

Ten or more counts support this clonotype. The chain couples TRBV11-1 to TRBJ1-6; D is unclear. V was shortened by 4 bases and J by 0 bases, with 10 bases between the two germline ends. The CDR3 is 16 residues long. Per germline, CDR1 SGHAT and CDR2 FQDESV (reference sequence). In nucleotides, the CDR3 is TGTGCCAGCAGCTACGGGCCTAGCTCCTATAATTCACCCCTCCACTTT. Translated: CASSYGPSSYNSPLHF.

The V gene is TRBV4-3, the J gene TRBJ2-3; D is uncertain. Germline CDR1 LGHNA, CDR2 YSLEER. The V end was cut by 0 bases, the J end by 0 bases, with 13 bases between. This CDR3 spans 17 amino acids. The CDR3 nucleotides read TGCGCCAGCAGCCAAGAGTATCTTCGAACTAGCACAGATACGCAGTATTTT. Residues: CASSQEYLRTSTDTQYF.

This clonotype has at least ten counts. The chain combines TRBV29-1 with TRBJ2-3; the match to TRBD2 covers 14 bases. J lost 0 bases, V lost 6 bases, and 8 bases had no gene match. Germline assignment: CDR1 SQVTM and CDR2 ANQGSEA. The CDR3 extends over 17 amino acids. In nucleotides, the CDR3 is TGCAGCGTGTGGGGACTAGCGGGGGCTACTAGCACAGATACGCAGTATTTT. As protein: CSVWGLAGATSTDTQYF.

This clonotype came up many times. CDR3: CASSQDGPGGGDEETQYF. The CDR3 region has the DNA TGTGCCAGCAGCCAAGACGGCCCCGGAGGGGGGGACGAGGAGACCCAGTACTTC. The gene calls are TRBV4-2 and TRBJ2-5; possibly TRBD2 for D (7 bases). The CDR3 is made up of 18 amino acids. The germline V and J ends were trimmed by 0 bases and 5 bases, with 22 bases remaining between them. Germline lookup yields CDR1 LGHNA and CDR2 YNFKEQ.